The TCR beta chain described here comes from a study of blood T cell repertoires in COVID-19. As for the study in general: PBMCs, B-cell-depleted T cells, or T cells were the source of the cDNA or gDNA that made up the material.

V gave up 5 bases and J gave up 1 base; unmatched junction bases: 4. The germline V gene has CDR1 LNHDA and CDR2 SQIVND (reference sequence). The CDR3 loop spans 14 amino acids. In the study's own analysis: Scientists estimated how many nucleated cells there were by amplifying reference gene primers. The data were produced by immunoSEQ multiplex PCR, yet TCRdb's version contains in-frame clones alone and is incomplete. V, J and clone size derive from that table, while D and trimming were established from the DNA sequence. The data hold roughly 250,000 clones, with 84% observed a single time. Seattle patients were enrolled while actively infected and followed longitudinally.

Sequencing was done on a sample of peripheral blood. The sequence was obtained from an older person with COVID-19, enrolled during active disease. The J gene is TRBJ1-1, the V gene TRBV19, with 7 positions matching TRBD1. CDR3 sequence reads: CASSPRTGNTEAFF. The CDR3 DNA follows: TGTGCCAGTAGTCCTAGGACAGGGAACACTGAAGCTTTCTTT.